The 22 T cell receptor beta chains below come from one sample, sequenced in a study of PD-1 blockade in classical Hodgkin lymphoma. All patients relapsed after autologous stem cell transplantation, and brentuximab vedotin exposure varied. Produced via immunoSEQ multiplex PCR; TCRdb's table is partial and in-frame only. The sample has approximately 46,000 clones, 73% seen once. Here the sequenced sample was peripheral blood mononuclear cells (PBMCs), taken at baseline. The receptors shown here come from a human donor with classical Hodgkin lymphoma.

The chain combines TRBV6-5 with TRBJ1-1; D perhaps matches TRBD1 (5 bases). The germline V gene has CDR1 MNHEY and CDR2 SVGAGI. Trimming shortened V by 2 bases and J by 3 bases, and 10 bases separated the two germline ends. The CDR3 length is 14 residues. The CDR3 DNA sequence: TGTGCCAGCAGTTACGGGGGGATGGACACTGAAGCTTTCTTT. Residues: CASSYGGMDTEAFF.

Comment on this clone: Other nucleotide sequences from this sample produce the same CDR3. The J gene is TRBJ1-5, the V gene TRBV6-1, with D hard to call. The length of the CDR3 is 15 residues. CDR1 is MNHNS and CDR2 is SASEGT in the germline V gene. Trimming pared 3 bases from V and 3 bases from J, leaving 12 bases between. CDR3 residues: CASSDPDRVNQPQHF. CDR3 DNA: TGTGCCAGCAGTGACCCCGACCGCGTCAATCAGCCCCAGCATTTT.

J is TRBJ2-1 and V is TRBV5-1; 8 bases match TRBD2. V lost 0 bases, J lost 5 bases, and 4 bases stayed unmatched. The germline gives CDR1 SGHRS, CDR2 YFSETQ. There are 15 residues in the CDR3. The CDR3 loop reads CASSLASGRNNEQFF. CDR3 DNA sequence: TGCGCCAGCAGCTTGGCCAGCGGGAGAAACAATGAGCAGTTCTTC.

The gene calls are TRBV19 and TRBJ1-5; D possibly corresponds to TRBD1 (6 bases). In germline, CDR1 is LNHDA, CDR2 SQIVND (reference sequence). Between the trimmed V and J ends, which lost 5 bases and 4 bases, there was a span of 15 bases. CDR3 size: 15 residues. CDR3 bases: TGTGCCAGTAGTGTCCAGGGGAACTTAAATCAGCCCCAGCATTTT. This encodes CASSVQGNLNQPQHF.

The J gene is TRBJ2-1, the V gene TRBV7-9; TRBD2 might be the D (6 bases). Per the germline V gene, CDR1 is SEHNR and CDR2 is FQNEAQ (reference sequence). The CDR3 extends over 13 amino acids. V lost 4 bases and J 8 bases, leaving 12 bases between the germline ends. For the CDR3, the DNA is TGTGCCAGCAGCTGGGGGGACGGGGATGAGCAGTTCTTC. Its protein product is CASSWGDGDEQFF.

This clone was counted only a few times. CDR3 nucleotides: TGTGCCAGCATCCCCGGGGGGGGAAATGATGGCTACACCTTC. Translated: CASIPGGGNDGYTF. The genes are TRBV28 and TRBJ1-2; a possible D gene is TRBD1 (5 bases). The CDR3 is 14 amino acids. The germline V and J ends were trimmed by 7 bases and 6 bases, with 18 bases remaining between them. The germline gives CDR1 MDHEN, CDR2 SYDVKM.

V and J are TRBV9 and TRBJ1-3, with a possible D match to TRBD1 (5 bases). CDR1 SGDLS and CDR2 YYNGEE come from the germline V gene. V shed 1 base and J shed 4 bases, with 15 bases lying between them. This CDR3 comprises 16 residues. The CDR3 nucleotides are TGTGCCAGCAGCGTACGGCTCGGGGGAGAGGGAAACACCATATATTTT. Protein sequence: CASSVRLGGEGNTIYF.

V and J are TRBV19 and TRBJ1-4, with D unclear. The CDR3 totals 15 residues. Germline lookup yields CDR1 LNHDA and CDR2 SQIVND (reference sequence). V lost 3 bases, J lost 5 bases, and 13 bases lay in between. CDR3 in amino acids: CASSMTWAGNEKLFF. The CDR3 region has the DNA TGTGCCAGTAGTATGACTTGGGCGGGGAATGAAAAACTGTTTTTT.

The rearrangement links TRBV4-1 to TRBJ1-4, with TRBD1 matching over 9 bases. This CDR3 is 19 amino acids long. The J segment lost 5 bases and the V segment lost 0 bases, leaving 13 bases of the junction unmatched. From germline, CDR1 is MGHRA and CDR2 YSYEKL. CDR3 sequence (DNA): TGCGCCAGCAGCCAAGAGGGACAGGGAGAAGACGCGATGAATGAAAAACTGTTTTTT. This gives the protein CASSQEGQGEDAMNEKLFF.

This clone showed up just a few times. V and J are TRBV7-4 and TRBJ2-3, with D possibly TRBD2 on 6 matching bases. The CDR3 sequence is 15 residues long. Trimming shortened V by 0 bases and J by 2 bases, and 9 bases separated the two germline ends. Germline V gene sequence: CDR1 SGHVT, CDR2 SQSDAQ. CDR3 DNA: TGTGCCAGCAGCTTAGCCCGGGACTTCACAGATACGCAGTATTTT. Amino acid sequence: CASSLARDFTDTQYF.

J is TRBJ1-6 and V is TRBV19, with TRBD1 matching 7 bases. V dropped 7 bases and J dropped 2; count of bases not matched to a gene: 2. CDR1 LNHDA and CDR2 SQIVND come from the germline V gene (reference sequence). The CDR3 has 14 amino acids. CDR3 sequence (DNA): TGTGCCAGTAATGGACAGGCCTATAATTCACCCCTCCACTTT. Residues: CASNGQAYNSPLHF.

The chain employs TRBV27 and TRBJ1-1; 8 bases agree with TRBD1. Looked up from germline, CDR1 is MNHEY and CDR2 is SMNVEV (reference sequence). V shed 3 bases and J 11 bases; nucleotides not matched to a gene: 8. There are 13 residues in the CDR3. The CDR3 reads CASSLAGGATAFF. CDR3 in DNA: TGTGCCAGCAGTTTGGCAGGGGGCGCGACGGCTTTCTTT.

The chain combines TRBV9 with TRBJ2-7; 13 bases align to TRBD2. With V trimmed by 3 bases and J by 4 bases, 10 bases remained unmatched. Germline CDR1 is SGDLS and CDR2 is YYNGEE. The CDR3 runs to 17 residues. CDR3 region: CASSATTSTSGRYEQYF. For the CDR3, the DNA is TGTGCCAGCAGCGCTACGACTTCGACTAGCGGGAGGTACGAGCAGTACTTC.

This sequence joins TRBV6-5 and TRBJ1-5, with 7 bases matching TRBD1. The CDR3 runs 15 residues. Germline assignment: CDR1 MNHEY and CDR2 SVGAGI. V trimming: 6 bases; J trimming: 1 base; junction bases outside the gene matches: 6. CDR3 nucleotide sequence: TGTGCCAGCAGGCCAACAGGGGTGAGCAATCAGCCCCAGCATTTT. It encodes CASRPTGVSNQPQHF.

In this sample, this clone turned up once. This chain joins TRBV5-1 and TRBJ1-2; 7 nucleotides agree with TRBD1. Germline V gene lookup returns CDR1 SGHRS and CDR2 YFSETQ. CDR3 length: 15 amino acids. V lost 1 base and J lost 8; bases outside the gene matches: 11. The CDR3 loop reads CASSLTGANAIGYTF. CDR3 nucleotides: TGCGCCAGCAGCTTGACAGGGGCAAATGCTATCGGCTACACCTTC. The full variable domain, completed using reference TRBV5-1 and TRBJ1-2, is KAGVTQTPRYLIKTRGQQVTLSCSPISGHRSVSWYQQTPGQGLQFLFEYFSETQRNKGNFPGRFSGRQFSNSRSEMNVSTLELGDSALYLCASSLTGANAIGYTFGSGTRLTVV.

The gene calls are TRBV19 and TRBJ1-5, with TRBD1 as a possible D gene (6 bases). The CDR3 consists of 15 residues. Per germline, CDR1 LNHDA and CDR2 SQIVND (reference sequence). Trimming took off 1 base at V and 6 bases at J, with 13 bases between the two ends. Here the CDR3 DNA reads TGTGCCAGTAGTATAGCAGAGGCAGGGGTTCAGCCCCAGCATTTT. Residues: CASSIAEAGVQPQHF.

The chain combines TRBV6-1 with TRBJ2-7; D is unclear. Germline V gene data show CDR1 as MNHNS and CDR2 as SASEGT. V shed 6 bases and J shed 2 bases, with 11 bases lying between them. The CDR3 has 13 amino acids. In DNA, the CDR3 is TGTGCCAGCAGGGTAGGCTTCCCCTACGAGCAGTACTTC. It is translated as CASRVGFPYEQYF.

The V gene is TRBV9, the J gene TRBJ2-2; tentatively, D is TRBD2 (6 bases). Germline V lookup: CDR1 SGDLS, CDR2 YYNGEE. V lost 4 bases and J lost 5, with 15 bases in between. The CDR3 is made up of 15 amino acids. The CDR3 bases are TGTGCCAGCAGCCCCACGTCGGGGGTTACCGGGGAGCTGTTTTTT. This translates into CASSPTSGVTGELFF.

This clone was seen a few times. The chain joins TRBV28 to TRBJ1-5; D unclear. The CDR3 totals 16 residues. Germline CDR1 and CDR2: MDHEN and SYDVKM. Trimming stripped 3 bases from V and 0 bases from J, with 12 bases between. CDR3 sequence (DNA): TGTGCCAGCAGTTTTGAGGGCAGCTATAGCAATCAGCCCCAGCATTTT. Translation: CASSFEGSYSNQPQHF.

V is TRBV6-5 and J is TRBJ1-5, with D perhaps matching TRBD1 (5 bases). Trimming stripped 6 bases from V and 5 bases from J, with 14 bases between. This CDR3 comprises 14 residues. The V gene's germline CDR1 is MNHEY and CDR2 SVGAGI. CDR3 DNA sequence: TGTGCCAGCAGCCGGGGCCACGCCGATCAGCCCCAGCATTTT. Amino acids: CASSRGHADQPQHF.

This chain uses TRBV19 with TRBJ1-2, with a weak D call TRBD1 (5 bases). The CDR3 loop spans 13 amino acids. Trimming removed 4 bases from V and 4 bases from J, with 10 bases in between. Germline V gene sequence: CDR1 LNHDA, CDR2 SQIVND (reference sequence). This chain's CDR3 is CASSRGPAYGYTF. CDR3 in DNA: TGTGCCAGTAGTAGGGGACCAGCCTATGGCTACACCTTC.

The J gene is TRBJ1-1, the V gene TRBV19; D ambiguous. The CDR3 loop spans 16 amino acids. Trimming took 3 bases from V and 3 from J, leaving 17 bases between them. Looked up from germline, CDR1 is LNHDA and CDR2 is SQIVND (reference sequence). DNA for the CDR3: TGTGCCAGTAGTATTCTGAGCTCCCAAAGGGACACTGAAGCTTTCTTT. Translating it yields CASSILSSQRDTEAFF.